This is a list of T cell receptor beta chains from one sample in a study of OX40 agonist ivuxolimab in advanced cancers. The table came from immunoSEQ multiplex PCR; TCRdb's copy has only in-frame clones and leaves some out. The sample records tens of thousands of clones, about 91% being singletons. The specimen comprised CD4+ or CD8+ T cells sorted from blood, sampled in a trial of the OX40 agonist ivuxolimab. The origin of the receptors is an adult with an advanced solid tumor such as melanoma, head and neck, liver or kidney cancer. Both conserved end residues are part of each CDR3. Fields, in order: J gene, V gene, D gene, clone size, CDR3 DNA, CDR3 protein. A D gene is named only where the DNA matches it firmly. Clone size is stated in some rows and not others, as once, few, many or a class when expanded.

j_call: TRBJ1-1; v_call: TRBV5-4; d_call: .; clone_size: once; cdr3_nt: TGTGCCAGCAGCTTGGGGGACCGTCGCACTGAAGCTTTCTTT; cdr3_aa: CASSLGDRRTEAFF
j_call: TRBJ2-2; v_call: TRBV18; d_call: TRBD2; clone_size: .; cdr3_nt: TGTGCCAGCTCACCAGGACTAGCGGAGAACACCGGGGAGCTGTTTTTT; cdr3_aa: CASSPGLAENTGELFF
j_call: TRBJ2-5; v_call: TRBV12-2; d_call: .; clone_size: once; cdr3_nt: TGTGCAAGTCGCCCAAGACTAGCGGGAGGACAAGAGACCCAGTACTTC; cdr3_aa: CASRPRLAGGQETQYF
j_call: TRBJ2-2; v_call: TRBV5-6; d_call: .; clone_size: .; cdr3_nt: TGTGCCAGCAGCTTTGGGCAGGGTTCGAAGCTGTTTTTT; cdr3_aa: CASSFGQGSKLFF
j_call: TRBJ2-1; v_call: TRBV10-2; d_call: .; clone_size: .; cdr3_nt: TGCGCCAGCAGGGAACAGGTCTACAATGAGCAGTTCTTC; cdr3_aa: CASREQVYNEQFF
j_call: TRBJ2-1; v_call: TRBV5-4; d_call: TRBD2; clone_size: once; cdr3_nt: TGTGCCAGCAGTCCGGGGGGAGCGGGAGGGGTTTACAATGAGCAGTTCTTC; cdr3_aa: CASSPGGAGGVYNEQFF
j_call: TRBJ1-4; v_call: TRBV5-1; d_call: .; clone_size: .; cdr3_nt: TGCGCCAGCAGCTTGGCCCTTGATGAAAAACTGTTTTTT; cdr3_aa: CASSLALDEKLFF
j_call: TRBJ1-2; v_call: TRBV5-4; d_call: .; clone_size: once; cdr3_nt: TGTGCCAGCAGCCTTATCGTGGGGCAGGGATATGGCTACACCTTC; cdr3_aa: CASSLIVGQGYGYTF
j_call: TRBJ1-6; v_call: TRBV10-2; d_call: .; clone_size: .; cdr3_nt: TGCGCCAGCAGGTCGAATGGGGTGGGGCCTAATTCACCCCTCCACTTT; cdr3_aa: CASRSNGVGPNSPLHF
j_call: TRBJ2-1; v_call: TRBV7-3; d_call: .; clone_size: .; cdr3_nt: TGTGCCAGCAGCTTCTCTAGCAGCAGCTCCTACAATGAGCAGTTCTTC; cdr3_aa: CASSFSSSSSYNEQFF
j_call: TRBJ2-1; v_call: TRBV6-1; d_call: .; clone_size: .; cdr3_nt: TGTGCCAGCAGTCAGCCCGGGGTAAACTACAATGAGCAGTTCTTC; cdr3_aa: CASSQPGVNYNEQFF
j_call: TRBJ2-1; v_call: TRBV4-2; d_call: .; clone_size: .; cdr3_nt: TGTGCCAGCAGCCATGCGAGGGAGCGGGTTAGTGAGCAGTTCTTC; cdr3_aa: CASSHARERVSEQFF
j_call: TRBJ1-5; v_call: TRBV28; d_call: .; clone_size: .; cdr3_nt: TGTGCCAGCAGTTTCAGCAATCAGCCCCAGCATTTT; cdr3_aa: CASSFSNQPQHF
j_call: TRBJ1-2; v_call: TRBV4-3; d_call: .; clone_size: .; cdr3_nt: TGCGCCAGCAGCCAAGTCCTAGACTTGAACTATGGCTACACCTTC; cdr3_aa: CASSQVLDLNYGYTF
j_call: TRBJ1-5; v_call: TRBV6-6; d_call: TRBD1; clone_size: .; cdr3_nt: TGTGCCAGCAGAAAGGGGGCACAAGTTAATCAGCCCCAGCATTTT; cdr3_aa: CASRKGAQVNQPQHF
j_call: TRBJ2-1; v_call: TRBV30; d_call: .; clone_size: .; cdr3_nt: TGTGCCCGGGCGGGGCACCCTCGGAATGAGCAGTTCTTC; cdr3_aa: CARAGHPRNEQFF
j_call: TRBJ2-7; v_call: TRBV7-2; d_call: TRBD1; clone_size: .; cdr3_nt: TGTGCCAGCAGCGAATGGACAGGGGCGTCCCCATACGAGCAGTACTTC; cdr3_aa: CASSEWTGASPYEQYF
j_call: TRBJ2-2; v_call: TRBV6-1; d_call: TRBD2; clone_size: .; cdr3_nt: TGTGCCAGCACTCAGCGGGGTATGGCCACCGGGGAGCTGTTTTTT; cdr3_aa: CASTQRGMATGELFF
j_call: TRBJ1-2; v_call: TRBV2; d_call: TRBD1; clone_size: .; cdr3_nt: TGTGCCAGCAGTGTAAACAGGGGGTTAAATGGCTACACCTTC; cdr3_aa: CASSVNRGLNGYTF
j_call: TRBJ2-6; v_call: TRBV18; d_call: .; clone_size: .; cdr3_nt: TGTGCCAGCTCACCACTGGGGCAGCTCTCTGGGGCCAACGTCCTGACTTTC; cdr3_aa: CASSPLGQLSGANVLTF
j_call: TRBJ2-1; v_call: TRBV21-1; d_call: .; clone_size: .; cdr3_nt: TGTGCCAGCAGCCATCGGCTCCATTCTACTTCCTACAATGAGCAGTTCTTC; cdr3_aa: CASSHRLHSTSYNEQFF
j_call: TRBJ1-6; v_call: TRBV6-5; d_call: .; clone_size: .; cdr3_nt: TGTGCCAGCAGTTACCGGAAGGGAGGCTCACCCCTCCACTTT; cdr3_aa: CASSYRKGGSPLHF
j_call: TRBJ2-1; v_call: TRBV9; d_call: TRBD2; clone_size: .; cdr3_nt: TGTGCCAGCAGCGTAGAAGGACGGGGGGTCTACAATGAGCAGTTCTTC; cdr3_aa: CASSVEGRGVYNEQFF
j_call: TRBJ2-5; v_call: TRBV29-1; d_call: .; clone_size: .; cdr3_nt: TGCAGCGTTGAAGGGGCAGGGTCCGGATTGGAGACCCAGTACTTC; cdr3_aa: CSVEGAGSGLETQYF
j_call: TRBJ2-3; v_call: TRBV5-1; d_call: .; clone_size: .; cdr3_nt: TGCGCCAGCAGCTTGGGGAATGGGGGGACAGATACGCAGTATTTT; cdr3_aa: CASSLGNGGTDTQYF
j_call: TRBJ2-2; v_call: TRBV28; d_call: .; clone_size: .; cdr3_nt: TGTGCCAGCAGTTTATTAACCGGGGAGCTGTTTTTT; cdr3_aa: CASSLLTGELFF
j_call: TRBJ1-5; v_call: TRBV18; d_call: .; clone_size: .; cdr3_nt: TGTGCCAGCTCACCCACAACCAATCAGCCCCAGCATTTT; cdr3_aa: CASSPTTNQPQHF
j_call: TRBJ2-1; v_call: TRBV9; d_call: .; clone_size: .; cdr3_nt: TGTGCCAGCAGCGTAGGACGGGTAACCTACAATGAGCAGTTCTTC; cdr3_aa: CASSVGRVTYNEQFF
j_call: TRBJ2-7; v_call: TRBV7-9; d_call: TRBD1; clone_size: once; cdr3_nt: TGTGCCAGCAGCTTAAGGCAGGGGGCCTACGAGCAGTACTTC; cdr3_aa: CASSLRQGAYEQYF
j_call: TRBJ2-7; v_call: TRBV30; d_call: TRBD2; clone_size: .; cdr3_nt: TGTGCCTGGACCCTCGGACTAGCGGGAAGATACGAGCAGTACTTC; cdr3_aa: CAWTLGLAGRYEQYF
j_call: TRBJ1-5; v_call: TRBV19; d_call: TRBD1; clone_size: .; cdr3_nt: TGTGCCAGTAGTATAGATTCTGGACAGGGAAAGCATTTT; cdr3_aa: CASSIDSGQGKHF
j_call: TRBJ2-7; v_call: TRBV5-1; d_call: TRBD1; clone_size: .; cdr3_nt: TGCGCCAGCAGCCCCCAAGGCCCAGGGGGCGGATACGAGCAGTACTTC; cdr3_aa: CASSPQGPGGGYEQYF
j_call: TRBJ1-3; v_call: TRBV9; d_call: TRBD1; clone_size: .; cdr3_nt: TGTGCCAGCAGCAACTGGGACAGGAGCTCTGGAAACACCATATATTTT; cdr3_aa: CASSNWDRSSGNTIYF
j_call: TRBJ2-7; v_call: TRBV14; d_call: TRBD2; clone_size: .; cdr3_nt: TGTGCCAGCAGCCAAGAAACTAGCGGGAGCTACGAGCAGTACTTC; cdr3_aa: CASSQETSGSYEQYF
j_call: TRBJ2-3; v_call: TRBV7-2; d_call: .; clone_size: .; cdr3_nt: TGTGCCAGCAGCCCGAGACTAGTAACAGATACGCAGTATTTT; cdr3_aa: CASSPRLVTDTQYF
j_call: TRBJ2-5; v_call: TRBV5-5; d_call: .; clone_size: .; cdr3_nt: TGTGCCAGCAGCCGAAACCCCCAAGAGACCCAGTACTTC; cdr3_aa: CASSRNPQETQYF
j_call: TRBJ2-3; v_call: TRBV11-3; d_call: .; clone_size: .; cdr3_nt: TGTGCCAGCAGCTTAATCCCCTGGGATACGCAGTATTTT; cdr3_aa: CASSLIPWDTQYF
j_call: TRBJ2-7; v_call: TRBV10-2; d_call: TRBD1; clone_size: .; cdr3_nt: TGCGCCAGCAGTCGGGACAGGGTCGGCGAGCAGTACTTC; cdr3_aa: CASSRDRVGEQYF
j_call: TRBJ2-3; v_call: TRBV19; d_call: TRBD2; clone_size: .; cdr3_nt: TGTGCCAGTAGTATAGAGGCGGGAGTATCAGATACGCAGTATTTT; cdr3_aa: CASSIEAGVSDTQYF
j_call: TRBJ1-2; v_call: TRBV7-9; d_call: .; clone_size: .; cdr3_nt: TGTGCCAGCAGTCTGGCGACAGGAGATTCCAATGGCTACACCTTC; cdr3_aa: CASSLATGDSNGYTF
j_call: TRBJ1-4; v_call: TRBV4-3; d_call: .; clone_size: .; cdr3_nt: TGCGCCAGCAGCCAAGGCAGGGAGATGGAGGCAAAACTGTTTTTT; cdr3_aa: CASSQGREMEAKLFF
j_call: TRBJ1-2; v_call: TRBV19; d_call: TRBD1; clone_size: .; cdr3_nt: TGTGCCAGTAGTATGAGACAGGGGGCCTATGGCTACACCTTC; cdr3_aa: CASSMRQGAYGYTF
j_call: TRBJ2-6; v_call: TRBV7-9; d_call: TRBD1; clone_size: .; cdr3_nt: TGTGCCAGCAGCTTGACAGGGATTTCTGGGGCCAACGTCCTGACTTTC; cdr3_aa: CASSLTGISGANVLTF
j_call: TRBJ2-3; v_call: TRBV6-1; d_call: TRBD2; clone_size: .; cdr3_nt: TGTGCCAGCAGTGGCTCTTCGGGACTAGCGGGAGGGCGTAGCACAGATACGCAGTATTTT; cdr3_aa: CASSGSSGLAGGRSTDTQYF
j_call: TRBJ1-1; v_call: TRBV29-1; d_call: .; clone_size: medium-sized; cdr3_nt: TGCAGCGTTGGAGCGGGGAGGAGCACTGAAGCTTTCTTT; cdr3_aa: CSVGAGRSTEAFF
j_call: TRBJ2-1; v_call: TRBV30; d_call: TRBD2; clone_size: .; cdr3_nt: TGTGCCTGGAGTGTCTTTAGCGGGAGTATCTATGAGCAGTTCTTC; cdr3_aa: CAWSVFSGSIYEQFF
j_call: TRBJ2-2; v_call: TRBV19; d_call: TRBD2; clone_size: .; cdr3_nt: TGTGCCAGTCACAAGGGTGGACTAGCGGGAGTCGTCGGGGAGCTGTTTTTT; cdr3_aa: CASHKGGLAGVVGELFF
j_call: TRBJ1-1; v_call: TRBV10-1; d_call: TRBD1; clone_size: .; cdr3_nt: TGCGCCAGCAGGACAGGGCAGAACACTGAAGCTTTCTTT; cdr3_aa: CASRTGQNTEAFF